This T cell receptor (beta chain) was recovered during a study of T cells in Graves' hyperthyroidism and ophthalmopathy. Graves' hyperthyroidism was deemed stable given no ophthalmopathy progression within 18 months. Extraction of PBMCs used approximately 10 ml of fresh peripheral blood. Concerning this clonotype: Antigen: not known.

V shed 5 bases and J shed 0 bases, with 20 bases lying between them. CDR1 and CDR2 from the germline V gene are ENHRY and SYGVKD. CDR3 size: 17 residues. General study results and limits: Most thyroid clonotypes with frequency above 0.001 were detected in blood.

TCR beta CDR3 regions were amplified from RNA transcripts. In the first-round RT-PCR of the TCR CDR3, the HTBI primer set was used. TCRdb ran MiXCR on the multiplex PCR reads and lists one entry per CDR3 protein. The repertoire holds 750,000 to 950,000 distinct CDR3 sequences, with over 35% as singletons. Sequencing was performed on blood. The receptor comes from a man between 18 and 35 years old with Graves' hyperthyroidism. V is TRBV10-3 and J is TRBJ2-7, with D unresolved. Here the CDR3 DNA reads TGTGCCATCAGTCCCGCCCGCGGCCCGGCTAGCTCCTACGAGCAGTACTTC. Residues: CAISPARGPASSYEQYF.